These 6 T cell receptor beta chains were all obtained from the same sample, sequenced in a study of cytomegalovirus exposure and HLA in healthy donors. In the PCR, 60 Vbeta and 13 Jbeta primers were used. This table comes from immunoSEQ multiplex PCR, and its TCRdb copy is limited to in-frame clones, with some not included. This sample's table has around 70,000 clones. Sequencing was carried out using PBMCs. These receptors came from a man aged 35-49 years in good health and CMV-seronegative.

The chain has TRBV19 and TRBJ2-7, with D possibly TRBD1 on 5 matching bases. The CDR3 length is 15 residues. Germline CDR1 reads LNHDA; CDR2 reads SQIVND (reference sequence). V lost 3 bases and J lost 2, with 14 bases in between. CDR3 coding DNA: TGTGCCAGTAGTATCATCATGGCAGGGACCTACGAGCAGTACTTC. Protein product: CASSIIMAGTYEQYF.

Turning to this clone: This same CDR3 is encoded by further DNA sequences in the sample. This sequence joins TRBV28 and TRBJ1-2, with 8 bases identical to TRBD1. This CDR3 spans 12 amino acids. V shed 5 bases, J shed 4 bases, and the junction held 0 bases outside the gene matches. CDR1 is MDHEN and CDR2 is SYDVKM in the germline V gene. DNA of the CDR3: TGTGCCAGCAGTGGACAGGGCTATGGCTACACCTTC. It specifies CASSGQGYGYTF.

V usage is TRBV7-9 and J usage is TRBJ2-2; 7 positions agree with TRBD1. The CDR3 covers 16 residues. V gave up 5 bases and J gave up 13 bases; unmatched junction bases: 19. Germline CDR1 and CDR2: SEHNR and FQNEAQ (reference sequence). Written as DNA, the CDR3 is TGTGCCAGCAGCCAGGCCTACAGGGGACCGGGAAATGGGCTGTTTTTT. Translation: CASSQAYRGPGNGLFF.

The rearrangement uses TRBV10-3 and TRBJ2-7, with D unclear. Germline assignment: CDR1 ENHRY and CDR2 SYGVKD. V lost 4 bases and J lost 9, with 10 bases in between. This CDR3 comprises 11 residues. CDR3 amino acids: CAISARFVQYF. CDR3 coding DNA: TGTGCCATCAGTGCCCGTTTTGTGCAGTACTTC.

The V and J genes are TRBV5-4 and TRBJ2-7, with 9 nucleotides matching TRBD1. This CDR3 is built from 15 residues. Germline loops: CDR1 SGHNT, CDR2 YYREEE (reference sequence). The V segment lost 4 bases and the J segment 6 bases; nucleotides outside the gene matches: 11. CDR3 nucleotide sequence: TGTGCCAGCAGCGTTCGGGGACAGGGAACGGGCGAGCAGTACTTC. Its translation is CASSVRGQGTGEQYF.

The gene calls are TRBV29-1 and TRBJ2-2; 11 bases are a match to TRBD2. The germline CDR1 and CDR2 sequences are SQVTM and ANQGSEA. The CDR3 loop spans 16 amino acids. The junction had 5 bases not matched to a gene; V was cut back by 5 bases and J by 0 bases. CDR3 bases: TGCAGCGTTTCCGGGACTAGCGGAGCGAACACCGGGGAGCTGTTTTTT. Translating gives CSVSGTSGANTGELFF.